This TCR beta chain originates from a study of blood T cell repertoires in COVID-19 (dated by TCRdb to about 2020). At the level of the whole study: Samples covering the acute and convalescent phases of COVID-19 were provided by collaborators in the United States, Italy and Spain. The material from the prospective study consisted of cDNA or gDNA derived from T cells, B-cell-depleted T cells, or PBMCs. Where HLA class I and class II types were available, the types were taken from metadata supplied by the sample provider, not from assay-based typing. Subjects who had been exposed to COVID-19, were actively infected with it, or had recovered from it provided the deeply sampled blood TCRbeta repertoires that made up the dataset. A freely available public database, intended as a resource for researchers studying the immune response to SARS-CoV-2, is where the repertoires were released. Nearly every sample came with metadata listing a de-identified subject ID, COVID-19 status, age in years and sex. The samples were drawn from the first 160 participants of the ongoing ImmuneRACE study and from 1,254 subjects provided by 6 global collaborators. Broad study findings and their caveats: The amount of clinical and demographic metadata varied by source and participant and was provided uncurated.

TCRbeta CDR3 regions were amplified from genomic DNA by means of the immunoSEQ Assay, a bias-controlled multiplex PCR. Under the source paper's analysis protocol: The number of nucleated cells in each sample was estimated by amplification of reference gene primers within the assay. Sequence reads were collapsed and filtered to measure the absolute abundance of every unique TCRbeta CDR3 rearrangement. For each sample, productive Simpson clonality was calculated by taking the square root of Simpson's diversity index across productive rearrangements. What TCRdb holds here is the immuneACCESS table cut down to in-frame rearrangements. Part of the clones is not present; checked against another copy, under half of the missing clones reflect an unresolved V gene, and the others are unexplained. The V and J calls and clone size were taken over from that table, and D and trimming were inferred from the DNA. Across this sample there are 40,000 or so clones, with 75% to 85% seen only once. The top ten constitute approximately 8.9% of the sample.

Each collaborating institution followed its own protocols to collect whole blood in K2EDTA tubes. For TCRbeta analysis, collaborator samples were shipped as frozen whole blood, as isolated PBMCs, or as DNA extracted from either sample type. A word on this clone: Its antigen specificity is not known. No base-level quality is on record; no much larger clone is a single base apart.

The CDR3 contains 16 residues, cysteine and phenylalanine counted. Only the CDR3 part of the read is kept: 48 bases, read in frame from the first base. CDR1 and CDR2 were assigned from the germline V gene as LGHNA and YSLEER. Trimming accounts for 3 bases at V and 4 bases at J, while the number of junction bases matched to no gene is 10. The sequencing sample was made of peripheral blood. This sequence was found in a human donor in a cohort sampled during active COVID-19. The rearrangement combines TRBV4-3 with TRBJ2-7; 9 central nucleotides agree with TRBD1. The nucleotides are TGCGCCAGCAGCCAGGAACCGGGACAGGGTGGATACGAGCAGTACTTC. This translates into CASSQEPGQGGYEQYF.